The T cell receptor (beta chain) described here comes from a study of cytomegalovirus exposure and HLA in healthy donors. Both 60 Vbeta primers and 13 Jbeta primers went into the PCR. TCRdb keeps only in-frame clones here, not all; method: immunoSEQ multiplex PCR. The table lists more than 35,000 clones, with 1% to 1.5% in the top ten. The TCR was taken from a man aged 30-40 years in good health and CMV-seronegative. Specimen: PBMCs.

CDR3 sequence reads: CASSSFWGGETQYF. Here the CDR3 DNA reads TGTGCCAGCAGCTCGTTCTGGGGGGGAGAGACCCAGTACTTC. This chain links TRBV13 with TRBJ2-5, with 7 bases lining up with TRBD2. J was trimmed by 4 bases and V by 4 bases; bases with no gene match: 6. Per germline, CDR1 PRHDT and CDR2 FYEKMQ (reference sequence). The CDR3 extends over 14 amino acids.